Each of the 2 T cell receptor beta chains below was sequenced from the same sample in a study of control samples from healthy donors and cancer patients. Sequencing used immunoSEQ multiplex PCR; TCRdb keeps in-frame clones, though not all of them. The table has more than 95,000 clones, around 89% seen once. The sequenced material came from PBMCs. The receptors were gathered from a man in his 60s with lung cancer.

This rearrangement joins TRBV9 to TRBJ2-3, with D unresolved. Trimming pared 0 bases from V and 0 bases from J, leaving 8 bases between. Per the germline V gene, CDR1 is SGDLS and CDR2 is YYNGEE. The CDR3 loop spans 15 amino acids. CDR3 amino acids: CASSVDGDSTDTQYF. DNA for the CDR3: TGTGCCAGCAGCGTAGATGGCGATAGCACAGATACGCAGTATTTT.

The gene calls are TRBV30 and TRBJ2-3; D might be TRBD1 (6 bases). V was shortened by 1 base and J by 0 bases, with 23 bases between the two germline ends. The CDR3 contains 19 residues. CDR1 GTSNPN and CDR2 SVGIG come from the germline V gene (reference sequence). CDR3 amino acids: CAWSGYRDHPPLSTDTQYF. CDR3 nucleotide sequence: TGTGCCTGGAGTGGCTACAGGGATCACCCCCCCCTAAGCACAGATACGCAGTATTTT.